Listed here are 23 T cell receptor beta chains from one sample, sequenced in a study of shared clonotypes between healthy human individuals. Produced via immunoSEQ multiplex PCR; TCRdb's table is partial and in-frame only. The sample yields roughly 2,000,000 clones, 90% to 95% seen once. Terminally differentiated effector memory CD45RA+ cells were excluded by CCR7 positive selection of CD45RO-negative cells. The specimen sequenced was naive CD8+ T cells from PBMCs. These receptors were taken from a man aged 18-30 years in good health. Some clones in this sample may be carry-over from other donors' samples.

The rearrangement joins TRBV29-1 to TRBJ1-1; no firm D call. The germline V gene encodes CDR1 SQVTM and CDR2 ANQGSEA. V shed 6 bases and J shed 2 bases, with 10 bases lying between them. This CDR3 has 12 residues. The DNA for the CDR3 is TGCAGCGTCAGAGACCGCAACACTGAAGCTTTCTTT. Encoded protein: CSVRDRNTEAFF.

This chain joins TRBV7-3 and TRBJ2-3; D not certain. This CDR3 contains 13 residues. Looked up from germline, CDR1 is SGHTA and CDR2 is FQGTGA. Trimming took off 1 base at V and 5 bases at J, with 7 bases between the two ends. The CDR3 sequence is CASSLKPGDTQYF. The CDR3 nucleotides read TGTGCCAGCAGCTTAAAACCGGGAGATACGCAGTATTTT.

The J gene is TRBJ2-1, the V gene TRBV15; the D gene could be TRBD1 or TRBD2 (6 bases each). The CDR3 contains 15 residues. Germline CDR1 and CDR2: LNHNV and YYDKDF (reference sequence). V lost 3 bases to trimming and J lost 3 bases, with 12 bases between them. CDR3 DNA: TGTGCCACCAGCAGGGGACGGGGGCTCTACAATGAGCAGTTCTTC. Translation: CATSRGRGLYNEQFF.

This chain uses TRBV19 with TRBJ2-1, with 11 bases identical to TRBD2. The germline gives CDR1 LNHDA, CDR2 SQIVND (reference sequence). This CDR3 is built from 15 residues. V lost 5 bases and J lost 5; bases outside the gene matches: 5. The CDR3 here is CASSVGTSGHNEQFF. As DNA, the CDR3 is TGTGCCAGTAGTGTCGGGACTAGCGGCCACAATGAGCAGTTCTTC.

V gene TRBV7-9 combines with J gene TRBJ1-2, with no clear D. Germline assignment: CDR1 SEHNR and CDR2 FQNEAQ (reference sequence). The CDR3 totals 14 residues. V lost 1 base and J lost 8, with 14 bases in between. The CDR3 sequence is CASSLGSAPTGYTF. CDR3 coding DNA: TGTGCCAGCAGCTTAGGGTCAGCCCCTACAGGCTACACCTTC.

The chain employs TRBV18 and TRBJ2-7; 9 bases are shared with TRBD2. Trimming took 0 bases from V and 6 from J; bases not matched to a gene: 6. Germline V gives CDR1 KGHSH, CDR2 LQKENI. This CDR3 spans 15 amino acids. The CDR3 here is CASSPPGTSLIEQYF. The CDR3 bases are TGTGCCAGCTCACCACCGGGGACTAGCTTAATCGAGCAGTACTTC.

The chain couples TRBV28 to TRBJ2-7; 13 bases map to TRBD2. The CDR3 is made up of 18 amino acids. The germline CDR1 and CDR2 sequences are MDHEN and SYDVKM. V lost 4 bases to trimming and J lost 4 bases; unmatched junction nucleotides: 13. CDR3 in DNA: TGTGCCAGCAGTTCACTCAGGGGAGGGACTAGCGGGATTTACGAGCAGTACTTC. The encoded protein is CASSSLRGGTSGIYEQYF.

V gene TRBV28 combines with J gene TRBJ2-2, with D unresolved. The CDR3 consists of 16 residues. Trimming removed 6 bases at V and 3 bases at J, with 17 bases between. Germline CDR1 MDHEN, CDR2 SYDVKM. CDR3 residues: CASSTGITSYTGELFF. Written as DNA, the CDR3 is TGTGCCAGCAGCACTGGCATAACCTCTTACACCGGGGAGCTGTTTTTT.

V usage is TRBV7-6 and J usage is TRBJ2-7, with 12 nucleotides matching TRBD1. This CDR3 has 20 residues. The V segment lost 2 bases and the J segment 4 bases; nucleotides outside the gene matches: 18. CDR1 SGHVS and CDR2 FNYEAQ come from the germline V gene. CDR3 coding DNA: TGTGCCAGCAGCTTAACTGGGACAGGGGGCTCGTCGAGCTTAGATTACGAGCAGTACTTC. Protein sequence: CASSLTGTGGSSSLDYEQYF.

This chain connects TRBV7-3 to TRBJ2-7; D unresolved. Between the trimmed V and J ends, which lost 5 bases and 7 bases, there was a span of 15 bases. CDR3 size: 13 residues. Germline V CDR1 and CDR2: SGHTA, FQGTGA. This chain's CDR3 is CASSLPPHREQYF. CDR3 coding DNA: TGTGCCAGCAGCCTCCCTCCCCATAGAGAGCAGTACTTC.

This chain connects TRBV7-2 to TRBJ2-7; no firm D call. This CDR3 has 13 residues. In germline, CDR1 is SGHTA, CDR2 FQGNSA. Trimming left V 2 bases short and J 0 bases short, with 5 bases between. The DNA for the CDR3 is TGTGCCAGCAGCTTAATTGTCTCCTACGAGCAGTACTTC. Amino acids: CASSLIVSYEQYF.

The DNA for the CDR3 is TGTGCCAGCAGCTTAGCAGGCAGGGATCCGCCCCAGCATTTT. This translates into CASSLAGRDPPQHF. This chain uses TRBV7-8 with TRBJ1-5; D might be TRBD1 (5 bases). The CDR3 consists of 14 residues. Germline CDR1 reads SGHVS; CDR2 reads FQNEAQ. V dropped 0 bases and J dropped 9 bases, with 12 bases sitting between them.

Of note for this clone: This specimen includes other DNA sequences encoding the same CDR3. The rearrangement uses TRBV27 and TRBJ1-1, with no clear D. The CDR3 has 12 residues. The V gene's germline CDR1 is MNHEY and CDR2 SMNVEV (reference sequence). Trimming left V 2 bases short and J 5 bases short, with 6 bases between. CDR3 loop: CASSLGSTEAFF. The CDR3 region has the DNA TGTGCCAGCAGTTTAGGATCTACTGAAGCTTTCTTT.

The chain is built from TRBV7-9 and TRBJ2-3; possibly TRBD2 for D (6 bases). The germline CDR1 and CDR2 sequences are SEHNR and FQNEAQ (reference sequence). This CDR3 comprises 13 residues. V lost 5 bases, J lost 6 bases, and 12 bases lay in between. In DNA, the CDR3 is TGTGCCAGCAGCCCCCTTGCGGGGGATACGCAGTATTTT. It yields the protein CASSPLAGDTQYF. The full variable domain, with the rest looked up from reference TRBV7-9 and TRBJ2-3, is DTGVSQNPRHKITKRGQNVTFRCDPISEHNRLYWYRQTLGQGPEFLTYFQNEAQLEKSRLLSDRFSAERPKGSFSTLEIQRTEQGDSAMYLCASSPLAGDTQYFGPGTRLTVL.

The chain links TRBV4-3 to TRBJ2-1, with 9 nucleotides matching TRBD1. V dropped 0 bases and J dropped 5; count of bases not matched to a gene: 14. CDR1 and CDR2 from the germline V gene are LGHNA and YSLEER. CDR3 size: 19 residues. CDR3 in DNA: TGCGCCAGCAGCCAAGATCCCCGGGACAGGGTCAGCCCGCACAATGAGCAGTTCTTC. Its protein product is CASSQDPRDRVSPHNEQFF.

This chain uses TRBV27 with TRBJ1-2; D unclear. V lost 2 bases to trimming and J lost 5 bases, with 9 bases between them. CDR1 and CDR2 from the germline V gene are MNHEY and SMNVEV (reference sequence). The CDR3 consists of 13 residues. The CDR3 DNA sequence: TGTGCCAGCAGTTTAGGGCTGCTGTATGGCTACACCTTC. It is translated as CASSLGLLYGYTF.

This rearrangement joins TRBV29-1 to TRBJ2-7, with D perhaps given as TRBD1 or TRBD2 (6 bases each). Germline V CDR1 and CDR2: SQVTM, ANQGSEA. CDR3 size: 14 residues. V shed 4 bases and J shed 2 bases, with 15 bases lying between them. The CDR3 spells CSVAPGAAPYEQYF. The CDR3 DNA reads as TGCAGCGTTGCCCCGGGGGCCGCCCCCTACGAGCAGTACTTC.

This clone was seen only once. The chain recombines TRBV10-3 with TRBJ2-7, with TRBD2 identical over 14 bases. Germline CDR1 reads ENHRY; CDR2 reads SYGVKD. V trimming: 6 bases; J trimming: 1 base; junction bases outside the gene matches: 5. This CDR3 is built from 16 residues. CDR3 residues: CAIRGTSGRRSYEQYF. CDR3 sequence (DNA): TGTGCCATCAGGGGGACTAGCGGGAGAAGGTCCTACGAGCAGTACTTC.

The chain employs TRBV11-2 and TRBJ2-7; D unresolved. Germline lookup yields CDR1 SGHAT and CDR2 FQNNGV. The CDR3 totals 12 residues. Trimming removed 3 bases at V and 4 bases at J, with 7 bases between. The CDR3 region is CASSLETYEQYF. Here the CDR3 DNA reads TGTGCCAGCAGCTTGGAGACATACGAGCAGTACTTC. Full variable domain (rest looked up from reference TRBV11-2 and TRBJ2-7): EAGVAQSPRYKIIEKRQSVAFWCNPISGHATLYWYQQILGQGPKLLIQFQNNGVVDDSQLPKDRFSAERLKGVDSTLKIQPAKLEDSAVYLCASSLETYEQYFGPGTRLTVT.

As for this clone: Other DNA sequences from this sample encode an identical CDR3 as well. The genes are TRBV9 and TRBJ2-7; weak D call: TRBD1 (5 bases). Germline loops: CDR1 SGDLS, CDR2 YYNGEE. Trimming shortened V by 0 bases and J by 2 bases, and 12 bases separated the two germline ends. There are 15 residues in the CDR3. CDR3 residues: CASSVGQGFTYEQYF. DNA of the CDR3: TGTGCCAGCAGCGTAGGTCAGGGCTTCACCTACGAGCAGTACTTC.

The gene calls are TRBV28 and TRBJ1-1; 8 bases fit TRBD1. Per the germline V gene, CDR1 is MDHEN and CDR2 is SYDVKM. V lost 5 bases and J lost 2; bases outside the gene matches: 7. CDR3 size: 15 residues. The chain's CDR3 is CASSPFQGANTEAFF. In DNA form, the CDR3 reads TGTGCCAGCAGTCCCTTCCAGGGGGCAAACACTGAAGCTTTCTTT.

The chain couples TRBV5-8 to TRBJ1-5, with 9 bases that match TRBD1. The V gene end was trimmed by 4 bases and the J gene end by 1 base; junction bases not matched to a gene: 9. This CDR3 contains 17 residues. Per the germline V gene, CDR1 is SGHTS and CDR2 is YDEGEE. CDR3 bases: TGTGCCAGCAGCCTCACCAGACAGGGGGGGAGCAATCAGCCCCAGCATTTT. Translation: CASSLTRQGGSNQPQHF.

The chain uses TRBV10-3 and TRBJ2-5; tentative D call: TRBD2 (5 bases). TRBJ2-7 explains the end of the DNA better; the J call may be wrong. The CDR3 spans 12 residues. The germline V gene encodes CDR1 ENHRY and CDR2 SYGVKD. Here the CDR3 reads CAISPGTYEQYF. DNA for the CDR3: TGTGCCATCAGCCCCGGGACCTACGAGCAGTACTTC.